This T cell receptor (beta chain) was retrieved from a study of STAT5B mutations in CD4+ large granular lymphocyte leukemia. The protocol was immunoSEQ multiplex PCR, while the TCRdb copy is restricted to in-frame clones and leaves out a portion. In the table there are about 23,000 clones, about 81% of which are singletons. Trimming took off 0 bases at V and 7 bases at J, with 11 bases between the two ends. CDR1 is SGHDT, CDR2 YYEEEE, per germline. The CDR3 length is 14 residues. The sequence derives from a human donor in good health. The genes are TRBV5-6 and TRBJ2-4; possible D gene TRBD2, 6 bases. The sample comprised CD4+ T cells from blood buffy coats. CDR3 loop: CASSLGGVTNIQYF. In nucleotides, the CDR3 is TGTGCCAGCAGCTTGGGGGGGGTCACCAACATTCAGTACTTC.